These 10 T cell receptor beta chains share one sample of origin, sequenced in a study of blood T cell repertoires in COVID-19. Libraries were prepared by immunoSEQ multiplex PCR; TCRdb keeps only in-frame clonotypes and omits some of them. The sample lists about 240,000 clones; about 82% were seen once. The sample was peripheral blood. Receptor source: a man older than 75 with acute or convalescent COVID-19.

CDR3 sequence (DNA): TGCAGTGCTAGTGGCAGGATGGTCAATGAGCAGTTCTTC. Encoded protein: CSASGRMVNEQFF. The J gene is TRBJ2-1, the V gene TRBV20-1; D remains ambiguous. The CDR3 contains 13 residues. Germline assignment: CDR1 DFQATT and CDR2 SNEGSKA (reference sequence). Trimming took 3 bases from V and 6 from J, leaving 12 bases between them.

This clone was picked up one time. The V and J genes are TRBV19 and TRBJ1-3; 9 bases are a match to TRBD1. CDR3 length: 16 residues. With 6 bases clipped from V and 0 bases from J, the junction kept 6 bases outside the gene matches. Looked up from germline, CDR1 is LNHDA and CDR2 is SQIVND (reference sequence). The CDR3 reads CASRPGTGSSGNTIYF. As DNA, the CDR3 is TGTGCCAGTAGGCCGGGGACAGGGAGCTCTGGAAACACCATATATTTT.

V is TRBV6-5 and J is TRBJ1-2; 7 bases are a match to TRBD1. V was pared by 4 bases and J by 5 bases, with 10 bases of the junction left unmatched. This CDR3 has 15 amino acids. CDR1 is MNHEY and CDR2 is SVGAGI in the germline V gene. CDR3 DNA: TGTGCCAGCAGTTCCACCCCGGGACAGCCATATGGCTACACCTTC. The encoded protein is CASSSTPGQPYGYTF.

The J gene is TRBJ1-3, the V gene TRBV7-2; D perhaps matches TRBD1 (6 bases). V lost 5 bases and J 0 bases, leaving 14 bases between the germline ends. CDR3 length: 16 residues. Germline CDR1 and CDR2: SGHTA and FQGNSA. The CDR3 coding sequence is TGTGCCAGCAGCCAGATGGACAGCCGCTCTGGAAACACCATATATTTT. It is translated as CASSQMDSRSGNTIYF.

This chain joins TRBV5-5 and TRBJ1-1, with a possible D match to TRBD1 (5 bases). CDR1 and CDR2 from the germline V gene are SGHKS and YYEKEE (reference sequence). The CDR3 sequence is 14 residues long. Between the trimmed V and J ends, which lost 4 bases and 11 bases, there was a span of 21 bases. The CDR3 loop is CASSLRTGSVEAFF. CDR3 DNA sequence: TGTGCCAGCAGCCTTCGTACAGGATCGGTTGAGGCTTTCTTT.

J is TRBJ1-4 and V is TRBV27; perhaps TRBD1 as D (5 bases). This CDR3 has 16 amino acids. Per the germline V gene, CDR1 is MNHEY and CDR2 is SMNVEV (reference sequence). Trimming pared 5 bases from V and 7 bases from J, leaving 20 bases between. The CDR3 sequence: CASSPRTGFRREKLFF. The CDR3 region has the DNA TGTGCCAGCAGTCCGCGTACAGGTTTCAGGCGTGAAAAACTGTTTTTT. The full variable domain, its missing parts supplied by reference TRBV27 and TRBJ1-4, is EAQVTQNPRYLITVTGKKLTVTCSQNMNHEYMSWYRQDPGLGLRQIYYSMNVEVTDKGDVPEGYKVSRKEKRNFPLILESPSPNQTSLYFCASSPRTGFRREKLFFGSGTQLSVL.

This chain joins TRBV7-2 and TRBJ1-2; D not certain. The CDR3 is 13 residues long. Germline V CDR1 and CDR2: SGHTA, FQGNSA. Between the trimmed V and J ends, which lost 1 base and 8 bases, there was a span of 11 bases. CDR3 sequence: CASSLEPGSGYTF. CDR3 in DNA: TGTGCCAGCAGCTTAGAACCCGGGTCCGGCTACACCTTC.

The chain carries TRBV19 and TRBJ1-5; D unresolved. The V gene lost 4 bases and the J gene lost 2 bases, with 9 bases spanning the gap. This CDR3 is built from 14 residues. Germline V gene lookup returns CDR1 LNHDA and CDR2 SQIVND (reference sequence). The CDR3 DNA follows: TGTGCCAGTAGTACTTACACCGGCAATCAGCCCCAGCATTTT. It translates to CASSTYTGNQPQHF.

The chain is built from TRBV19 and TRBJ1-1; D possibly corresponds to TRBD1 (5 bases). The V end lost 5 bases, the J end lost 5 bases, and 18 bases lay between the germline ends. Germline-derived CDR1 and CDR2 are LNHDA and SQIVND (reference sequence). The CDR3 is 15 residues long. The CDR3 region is CASSGRRGVLTEAFF. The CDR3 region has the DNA TGTGCCAGTAGTGGGCGACGGGGGGTTTTGACTGAAGCTTTCTTT.

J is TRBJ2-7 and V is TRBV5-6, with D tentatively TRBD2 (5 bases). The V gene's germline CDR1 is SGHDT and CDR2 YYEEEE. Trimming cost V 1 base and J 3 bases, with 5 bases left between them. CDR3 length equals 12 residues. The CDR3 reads CASSLSGYEQYF. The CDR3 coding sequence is TGTGCCAGCAGCTTGAGCGGCTACGAGCAGTACTTC. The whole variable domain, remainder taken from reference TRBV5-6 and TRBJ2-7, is DAGVTQSPTHLIKTRGQQVTLRCSPKSGHDTVSWYQQALGQGPQFIFQYYEEEERQRGNFPDRFSGHQFPNYSSELNVNALLLGDSALYLCASSLSGYEQYFGPGTRLTVT.